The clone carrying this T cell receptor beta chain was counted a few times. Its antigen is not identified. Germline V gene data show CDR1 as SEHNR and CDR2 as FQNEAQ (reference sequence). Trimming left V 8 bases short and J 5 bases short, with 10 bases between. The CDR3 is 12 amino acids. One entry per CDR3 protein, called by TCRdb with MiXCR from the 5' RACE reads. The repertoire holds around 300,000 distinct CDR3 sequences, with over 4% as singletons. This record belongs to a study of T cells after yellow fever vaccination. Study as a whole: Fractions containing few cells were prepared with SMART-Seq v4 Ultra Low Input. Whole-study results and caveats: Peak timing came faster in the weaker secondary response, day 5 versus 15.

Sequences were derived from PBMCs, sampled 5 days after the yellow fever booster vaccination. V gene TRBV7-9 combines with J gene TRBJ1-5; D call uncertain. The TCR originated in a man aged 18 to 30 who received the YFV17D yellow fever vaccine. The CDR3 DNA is TGTGCCAGCGCCGTGGGTGATCAGCCCCAGCATTTT. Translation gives CASAVGDQPQHF.